The sequence of this TCR beta chain was determined in a study of human T cells and chemical hapten exposure. A single record per CDR3 protein comes from TCRdb applying MiXCR to the 5' RACE reads. The sample includes 130,000 or so distinct CDR3 sequences, roughly 4.1% of them seen just once. This CDR3 is built from 17 residues. This clonotype came up many times. Blood, whole and unfractionated, served as the source for total RNA extraction. The receptor comes from a female donor in good health. The genes are TRBV12-2 and TRBJ1-1; the table names TRBD1, a call not compared with the DNA. TRBV12-2 corresponds to a pseudogene. The CDR3 DNA is TGTGCAAGTCGCTTAGCGTGCGCCGCAGACAGGGACACTGAAGCTTTCTTT. As protein: CASRLACAADRDTEAFF.